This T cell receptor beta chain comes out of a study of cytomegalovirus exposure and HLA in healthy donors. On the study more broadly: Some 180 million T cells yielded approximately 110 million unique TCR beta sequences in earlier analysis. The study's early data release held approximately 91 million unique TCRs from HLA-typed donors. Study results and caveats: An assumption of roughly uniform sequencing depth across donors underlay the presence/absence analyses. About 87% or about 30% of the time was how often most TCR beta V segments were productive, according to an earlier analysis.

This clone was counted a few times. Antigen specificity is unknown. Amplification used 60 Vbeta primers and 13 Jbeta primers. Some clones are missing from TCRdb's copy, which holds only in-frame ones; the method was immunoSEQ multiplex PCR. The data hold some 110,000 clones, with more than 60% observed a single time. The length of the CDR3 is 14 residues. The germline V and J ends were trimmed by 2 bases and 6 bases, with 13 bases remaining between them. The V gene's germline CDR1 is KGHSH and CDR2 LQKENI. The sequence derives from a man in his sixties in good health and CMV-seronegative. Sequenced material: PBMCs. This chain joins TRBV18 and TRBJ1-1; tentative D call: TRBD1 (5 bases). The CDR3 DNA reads TGTGCCAGCTCACCATCTCCAGGGAGGCCTGAAGCTTTCTTT. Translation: CASSPSPGRPEAFF.